A single sample is the source of the 32 T cell receptor beta chains below, sequenced in a study of early T cells in non-severe SARS-CoV-2 infection (dated by TCRdb to about 2021). The library was generated by 5' RACE. Instrument used: NextSeq 500. TCRdb redid the processing of the public reads, applying fastp at Q25 and MiXCR, and retained in-frame beta chains. A single entry per CDR3 protein holds the most common genes and DNA from its merged rows. The sample profile shows tens of thousands of distinct CDR3 sequences; approximately 8% of them were found once. Roughly 3.5% of the sample comes from the top ten. Sequencing used whole blood. All receptors derive from an adult who was a healthcare worker with PCR-confirmed SARS-CoV-2 infection or an uninfected control (not recorded which).

This clonotype has at least ten counts. V usage is TRBV7-9 and J usage is TRBJ1-2; the D is unclear. V lost 6 bases to trimming and J lost 6 bases, with 5 bases between them. The CDR3 contains 10 residues. Germline assignment: CDR1 SEHNR and CDR2 FQNEAQ (reference sequence). CDR3 in amino acids: CASSADGYTF. The CDR3 DNA reads TGTGCCAGCAGTGCGGATGGCTACACCTTC.

This clonotype appeared many times. J is TRBJ2-1 and V is TRBV4-1, with 13 bases aligning to TRBD2. CDR3 length equals 15 residues. The V and J ends lost 3 bases and 8 bases, in that order; junction bases with no gene match: 4. Germline CDR1 MGHRA, CDR2 YSYEKL. CDR3 in amino acids: CASSHRTSGSYEQFF. The CDR3, as DNA: TGCGCCAGCAGCCATAGGACTAGCGGGAGTTATGAGCAGTTCTTC.

This clonotype was picked up a small number of times. J is TRBJ1-2 and V is TRBV6-1; TRBD1 agrees at 7 bases. The V gene end was trimmed by 6 bases and the J gene end by 4 bases; junction bases not matched to a gene: 5. CDR3 length: 13 amino acids. Germline V gene sequence: CDR1 MNHNS, CDR2 SASEGT. DNA of the CDR3: TGTGCCAGCAGCGGGGACAGCCCCTATGGCTACACCTTC. Its protein product is CASSGDSPYGYTF.

This clonotype was counted ten times or more. This chain connects TRBV6-5 to TRBJ1-1; 7 bases map to TRBD1. Unmatched junction bases numbered 4, after V lost 6 bases and J lost 6 bases. Germline-derived CDR1 and CDR2 are MNHEY and SVGAGI. The CDR3 has 12 amino acids. The CDR3 loop reads CASSGGGPEAFF. The CDR3 DNA reads as TGTGCCAGCAGCGGAGGGGGCCCTGAAGCTTTCTTT.

Ten or more counts support this clonotype. The chain recombines TRBV29-1 with TRBJ2-7; D is unclear. V lost 7 bases, J lost 1 base, and 8 bases lay in between. CDR1 is SQVTM and CDR2 is ANQGSEA in the germline V gene. The CDR3 sequence is 11 residues long. CDR3 in DNA: TGCAGCGCGACACTATCCTACGAGCAGTACTTC. Encoded protein: CSATLSYEQYF.

This clonotype has only a few counts. This chain joins TRBV5-1 and TRBJ2-3; TRBD2 aligns across 8 bases. CDR3 size: 14 residues. V dropped 4 bases and J dropped 2; count of bases not matched to a gene: 3. The V gene's germline CDR1 is SGHRS and CDR2 YFSETQ. In DNA form, the CDR3 reads TGCGCCAGCAGCATAGGACTAGCCACAGATACGCAGTATTTT. Translating it yields CASSIGLATDTQYF.

This clonotype was counted at least ten times. This chain connects TRBV6-6 to TRBJ2-5; either TRBD1 or TRBD2 may fit D (5 bases each). V was pared by 6 bases and J by 1 base, with 12 bases between. Germline values: CDR1 MNHNY, CDR2 SVGAGI (reference sequence). The CDR3 is 14 residues long. This CDR3 reads CASSYGTPQETQYF. The CDR3 nucleotides are TGTGCCAGCAGCTATGGGACCCCCCAAGAGACCCAGTACTTC.

This clonotype has at least ten counts. The chain joins TRBV5-6 to TRBJ1-1; D is unresolved. Germline loops: CDR1 SGHDT, CDR2 YYEEEE. Trimming stripped 0 bases from V and 0 bases from J, with 12 bases between. CDR3 length equals 16 residues. The CDR3 region has the DNA TGTGCCAGCAGCTTGGCCGGGGAGAACATGAACACTGAAGCTTTCTTT. Translating gives CASSLAGENMNTEAFF.

This chain connects TRBV5-1 to TRBJ2-1; 10 bases are a match to TRBD2. J was trimmed by 5 bases and V by 0 bases; bases with no gene match: 11. The V gene's germline CDR1 is SGHRS and CDR2 YFSETQ. CDR3 length: 18 amino acids. The CDR3 DNA follows: TGCGCCAGCAGCTTGGCCCCTAGCGGGGGTGGGATTAACAATGAGCAGTTCTTC. As protein: CASSLAPSGGGINNEQFF.

In its sample, this clonotype was seen many times. The chain is built from TRBV28 and TRBJ2-5; TRBD2 matches at 7 bases. The trim removed 1 base at V and 5 bases at J, leaving 10 bases unmatched. There are 16 residues in the CDR3. Germline V gene sequence: CDR1 MDHEN, CDR2 SYDVKM. This CDR3 is CASSLSGLVDSETQYF. As DNA, the CDR3 is TGTGCCAGCAGTTTATCCGGACTAGTAGATTCGGAGACCCAGTACTTC.

V gene TRBV27 combines with J gene TRBJ2-2; D is perhaps TRBD2 (6 bases). CDR3 size: 14 residues. Trimming pared 6 bases from V and 6 bases from J, leaving 14 bases between. Per germline, CDR1 MNHEY and CDR2 SMNVEV (reference sequence). Written as DNA, the CDR3 is TGTGCCAGCAGCTATTCCCCGGGGGCCGGGGAGCTGTTTTTT. Residues: CASSYSPGAGELFF.

This clonotype was recorded at least ten times. V is TRBV7-8 and J is TRBJ2-1, with 12 bases identical to TRBD2. V shed 1 base, J shed 7 bases, and the junction held 8 bases outside the gene matches. Germline V lookup: CDR1 SGHVS, CDR2 FQNEAQ. The CDR3 consists of 17 residues. The DNA for the CDR3 is TGTGCCAGCAGCTTAGGCGGACTAGCGGGAAAGCAGAATGAGCAGTTCTTC. This gives the protein CASSLGGLAGKQNEQFF.

Many counts were recorded for this clonotype. The gene calls are TRBV5-6 and TRBJ2-2; 10 bases fit TRBD2. J gave up 2 bases and V 2 bases, and 12 bases lay outside the gene matches. The germline V gene encodes CDR1 SGHDT and CDR2 YYEEEE. The CDR3 has 19 amino acids. Here the CDR3 reads CASSFSIVAGGLNTGELFF. The CDR3 DNA sequence: TGTGCCAGCAGCTTTAGTATAGTAGCGGGAGGCCTTAACACCGGGGAGCTGTTTTTT.

The J gene is TRBJ2-7, the V gene TRBV6-1; 10 nucleotides match TRBD2. The CDR3 extends over 15 amino acids. Germline V gene data show CDR1 as MNHNS and CDR2 as SASEGT. V gave up 4 bases and J gave up 2 bases; unmatched junction bases: 5. CDR3 region: CASSGGTSGTYEQYF. CDR3 nucleotide sequence: TGTGCCAGCAGTGGGGGAACTAGCGGGACCTACGAGCAGTACTTC.

This clonotype has ten or more counts. The chain links TRBV28 to TRBJ1-1, with D tentatively TRBD1 (6 bases). This CDR3 is 16 amino acids long. In germline, CDR1 is MDHEN, CDR2 SYDVKM. Trimming removed 2 bases at V and 3 bases at J, with 16 bases between. The CDR3 region has the DNA TGTGCCAGCAGTTTACCGTTGTACAGGGAATACACTGAAGCTTTCTTT. Amino acid sequence: CASSLPLYREYTEAFF.

The CDR3 here is CASSLSANNEQFF. The CDR3 region has the DNA TGTGCCAGCAGCTTATCAGCGAACAATGAGCAGTTCTTC. This rearrangement joins TRBV7-9 to TRBJ2-1; D is uncertain. Trimming pared 2 bases from V and 5 bases from J, leaving 7 bases between. Germline CDR1 and CDR2: SEHNR and FQNEAQ (reference sequence). The CDR3 runs 13 residues.

This clonotype was detected many times. The chain carries TRBV7-3 and TRBJ2-7; D gene ambiguous. CDR3 length: 12 amino acids. Germline V gene sequence: CDR1 SGHTA, CDR2 FQGTGA. The CDR3 loop is CVVKFVPYEQYF. Here the CDR3 DNA reads TGTGTTGTGAAGTTCGTACCCTACGAGCAGTACTTC. Supplemented by reference TRBV7-3 and TRBJ2-7, the full variable domain reads GAGVSQTPSNKVTEKGKYVELRCDPISGHTALYWYRQSLGQGPEFLIYFQGTGAADDSGLPNDRFFAVRPEGSVSTLKIQRTERGDSAVYLCVVKFVPYEQYFGPGTRLTVT.

This clonotype was observed a few times. The chain couples TRBV12-3 or TRBV12-4 to TRBJ1-3, with TRBD1 matching over 7 bases. The CDR3 consists of 14 residues. Germline trimming cut 8 bases from V and 0 bases from J; bases unmatched to any gene: 4. CDR3 sequence reads: CASSTGDSGNTIYF. DNA for the CDR3: TGTGCCAGCTCTACAGGGGACTCTGGAAACACCATATATTTT.

The rearrangement links TRBV7-9 to TRBJ2-1, with no clear D. This CDR3 spans 11 amino acids. Germline loops: CDR1 SEHNR, CDR2 FQNEAQ (reference sequence). The V end lost 3 bases, the J end lost 10 bases, and 7 bases lay between the germline ends. CDR3: CASSLRREQFF. The CDR3 DNA sequence: TGTGCCAGCAGCTTGCGTAGGGAGCAGTTCTTC.

The chain links TRBV18 to TRBJ2-3; 8 bases fit TRBD1. This CDR3 is 15 amino acids long. V lost 3 bases, J lost 4 bases, and 6 bases stayed unmatched. Germline-derived CDR1 and CDR2 are KGHSH and LQKENI. Written as DNA, the CDR3 is TGTGCCAGCTCACCGGACAGGGCGCAATCAGATACGCAGTATTTT. Translating gives CASSPDRAQSDTQYF.

The chain employs TRBV30 and TRBJ2-7; possibly TRBD1 for D (6 bases). From germline, CDR1 is GTSNPN and CDR2 SVGIG (reference sequence). The CDR3 is made up of 13 amino acids. Deletions cut 0 bases from V and 6 bases from J, with 12 bases between. CDR3 nucleotide sequence: TGTGCCTGGAGTGTATCAGGGGCTCGCGAGCAGTACTTC. Translated: CAWSVSGAREQYF.

Only one count was recorded for this clonotype. A much larger clone sits a single nucleotide away, making a read error possible. The chain couples TRBV28 to TRBJ1-4; the match to TRBD1 covers 7 bases. Per the germline V gene, CDR1 is MDHEN and CDR2 is SYDVKM. After removal of 7 bases from V and 8 bases from J, the junction contained 10 bases not matched to a gene. This CDR3 has 14 amino acids. CDR3 sequence reads: CASNPRQGREKLFF. The CDR3 DNA reads TGTGCCAGCAACCCGAGACAGGGAAGAGAAAAACTGTTTTTT.

The chain carries TRBV3-1 and TRBJ2-7; the D is unclear. Per the germline V gene, CDR1 is LGHDT and CDR2 is YNNKEL (reference sequence). Trimming shortened V by 2 bases and J by 1 base, and 9 bases separated the two germline ends. This CDR3 region has 14 residues. CDR3: CASSQFIRSYEQYF. The CDR3 DNA is TGTGCCAGCAGCCAATTTATTAGATCCTACGAGCAGTACTTC.

This clonotype was seen a handful of times. The V gene is TRBV5-6, the J gene TRBJ2-1; the match to TRBD2 covers 10 bases. Germline V CDR1 and CDR2: SGHDT, YYEEEE. The trim removed 2 bases at V and 7 bases at J, leaving 6 bases unmatched. This CDR3 is built from 15 residues. The CDR3: CASSFPSGSWNEQFF. The CDR3 region has the DNA TGTGCCAGCAGCTTTCCTAGCGGGAGTTGGAATGAGCAGTTCTTC.

This clonotype was counted many times. The chain uses TRBV18 and TRBJ2-1, with 9 positions matching TRBD2. The CDR3 spans 15 residues. Per the germline V gene, CDR1 is KGHSH and CDR2 is LQKENI. V was pared by 2 bases and J by 4 bases, with 3 bases of the junction left unmatched. CDR3 region: CASSPRTSAYNEQFF. As DNA, the CDR3 is TGTGCCAGCTCACCAAGGACTAGCGCTTACAATGAGCAGTTCTTC.

This clonotype has a handful of counts. The rearrangement links TRBV5-4 to TRBJ2-1, with a weak D call TRBD1 (7 bases). V gave up 6 bases and J gave up 9 bases, with 16 bases separating them. CDR3 size: 13 residues. Per germline, CDR1 SGHNT and CDR2 YYREEE (reference sequence). CDR3: CASTTGDSGEQFF. In DNA form, the CDR3 reads TGTGCCAGCACCACAGGGGACTCAGGTGAGCAGTTCTTC.

This clonotype was seen repeatedly, ten times or more. The J gene is TRBJ2-1, the V gene TRBV19; 7 nucleotides align to TRBD2. Germline lookup yields CDR1 LNHDA and CDR2 SQIVND (reference sequence). The V segment lost 6 bases and the J segment 9 bases; nucleotides outside the gene matches: 17. This CDR3 region has 16 residues. CDR3 residues: CASSGSGAGKGTEQFF. In DNA form, the CDR3 reads TGTGCCAGTAGCGGGTCGGGAGCGGGAAAGGGGACTGAGCAGTTCTTC.

The chain is built from TRBV20-1 and TRBJ1-2; D gene unclear. Trimming cost V 3 bases and J 0 bases, with 8 bases left between them. Germline CDR1 DFQATT, CDR2 SNEGSKA (reference sequence). The CDR3 extends over 13 amino acids. The CDR3 DNA is TGCAGTGCTAGCCGTGAGGCTAACTATGGCTACACCTTC. It translates to CSASREANYGYTF.

This clonotype was recorded many times. The chain uses TRBV3-1 and TRBJ1-2; 7 nucleotides line up with TRBD1. The germline V gene has CDR1 LGHDT and CDR2 YNNKEL (reference sequence). The CDR3 extends over 14 amino acids. With 4 bases clipped from V and 2 bases from J, the junction kept 4 bases outside the gene matches. CDR3 region: CASSRQQGNYGYTF. The CDR3 DNA reads as TGTGCCAGCAGCCGCCAACAGGGGAACTATGGCTACACCTTC.

A few counts support this clonotype. This rearrangement joins TRBV27 to TRBJ1-2; D is perhaps TRBD1 (5 bases). The CDR3 spans 15 residues. The germline gives CDR1 MNHEY, CDR2 SMNVEV (reference sequence). Trimming pared 3 bases from V and 8 bases from J, leaving 19 bases between. CDR3 sequence (DNA): TGTGCCAGCAGTTTCGAGGGGAACCGGGAGCGGGGCTACACCTTC. This sequence encodes CASSFEGNRERGYTF.

This clonotype has just a few counts. The chain employs TRBV20-1 and TRBJ1-4; D is uncertain. V was trimmed by 1 base and J by 5 bases, leaving 8 bases between them. The CDR3 runs 13 residues. Germline V gene lookup returns CDR1 DFQATT and CDR2 SNEGSKA (reference sequence). CDR3 amino acids: CSARGGRNEKLFF. The CDR3 DNA is TGCAGTGCTAGAGGTGGACGGAATGAAAAACTGTTTTTT.

The rearrangement joins TRBV3-1 to TRBJ1-1; D is possibly TRBD1 (5 bases). Per germline, CDR1 LGHDT and CDR2 YNNKEL (reference sequence). V lost 0 bases and J 12 bases, leaving 11 bases between the germline ends. CDR3 length equals 12 residues. The CDR3 sequence is CASSQDPGATFF. CDR3 sequence (DNA): TGTGCCAGCAGCCAAGATCCTGGGGCAACTTTCTTT.